This passage covers 20 T cell receptor delta chains from one sample sequenced in a study of gamma-delta T cells after stem cell transplantation. TCRdb called clones anew from the RT-PCR reads with CATT. The sample lists about 3,500 delta-chain clones, 12% occurring once. Sequenced: gamma-delta T cells. Receptor source: a human donor. It is not recorded whose cells these are; they may come from a transplant donor.

Comment on this clone: The same CDR3 also results from other DNA sequences found in this sample. The chain employs TRDV1 and TRDJ1; D unclear. With 0 bases removed from V and 5 bases from J, the gap between germline ends came to 19 bases. CDR1 TSWWSYY and CDR2 QGS come from the germline V gene. The CDR3 extends over 17 amino acids. DNA of the CDR3: TGTGCTCTTGGGGAACTAGTTTATGCAGCCAAGACTGATAAACTCATCTTT. Translation gives CALGELVYAAKTDKLIF.

This clone is medium-sized. The chain recombines TRDV1 with TRDJ1, with 7 bases fitting TRDD3. The germline V gene encodes CDR1 TSWWSYY and CDR2 QGS. The CDR3 totals 24 residues. Trimming removed 4 bases from V and 0 bases from J; junction bases left unmatched: 32. CDR3 coding DNA: TGTGCTCTTGGGGTCAAAGCGATGCCGGCCCTACTGGGGCCCCCCGGAGGATACACCGATAAACTCATCTTT. It translates to CALGVKAMPALLGPPGGYTDKLIF.

The rearrangement links TRDV1 to TRDJ1; D gene unclear. The CDR3 runs to 17 residues. CDR1 is TSWWSYY, CDR2 QGS, per germline. Trimming removed 4 bases from V and 0 bases from J, with 18 bases in between. The CDR3 nucleotides are TGTGCTCTTGGGGTTAATTCCCCTCTCTCGCACACCGATAAACTCATCTTT. Protein: CALGVNSPLSHTDKLIF.

By proportion, this clone is medium-sized. The J gene is TRDJ1, the V gene TRDV2, with 9 bases aligning to TRDD3. V lost 2 bases to trimming and J lost 2 bases; unmatched junction nucleotides: 5. CDR3 length: 15 residues. Germline CDR1 GEAIGNYY, CDR2 EKD. The CDR3 DNA reads as TGTGCCTGTGACATCGGGGGATACTCGACCGATAAACTCATCTTT. It yields the protein CACDIGGYSTDKLIF.

This sequence joins TRDV1 and TRDJ1; TRDD3 agrees at 8 bases. V trimming: 4 bases; J trimming: 1 base; junction bases outside the gene matches: 20. The CDR3 extends over 20 amino acids. The germline V gene encodes CDR1 TSWWSYY and CDR2 QGS. This CDR3 is CALGATGLRGGIASTDKLIF. The CDR3 nucleotides read TGTGCTCTTGGGGCCACGGGGCTACGGGGGGGGATAGCTTCCACCGATAAACTCATCTTT.

J is TRDJ3 and V is TRDV3; TRDD3 agrees at 11 bases. No J segment appears in TCRdb, so it was assigned here by matching the sequence to germline. Per the germline V gene, CDR1 is TVYSNPD and CDR2 is GDNSRS (reference sequence). The ends lost 4 bases at V and 1 base at J; junction bases unmatched: 15. This CDR3 is 20 amino acids long. CDR3 bases: TGTGCCTCCGGCTCCTCGTGGGGGATACGCGGTTCCTGGGACACCCGACAGATGTTTTTC. It codes for CASGSSWGIRGSWDTRQMFF.

Remarks on this clone: In the same sample, other DNA sequences code for this CDR3. This chain joins TRDV3 and TRDJ1, with 8 bases lining up with TRDD3. The CDR3 spans 17 residues. The V segment lost 1 base and the J segment 0 bases; nucleotides outside the gene matches: 13. Germline V gives CDR1 TVYSNPD, CDR2 GDNSRS (reference sequence). The CDR3, as DNA: TGTGCCTTTAATCCGGGTACTGGGGGGTCCTACACCGATAAACTCATCTTT. Its protein is CAFNPGTGGSYTDKLIF.

This clone was recorded a few times. V gene TRDV1 combines with J gene TRDJ1; 10 bases line up with TRDD3. The J segment lost 9 bases and the V segment lost 1 base, leaving 14 bases of the junction unmatched. CDR3 length equals 17 residues. Germline assignment: CDR1 TSWWSYY and CDR2 QGS. CDR3 sequence: CALGEPLRLLGDRELIF. In nucleotides, the CDR3 is TGTGCTCTTGGGGAACCCCTACGCCTGCTGGGGGATAGGGAACTCATCTTT.

This clone turned up a few times. The chain employs TRDV3 and TRDJ1; 9 nucleotides match TRDD3. After removal of 2 bases from V and 3 bases from J, the junction contained 16 bases not matched to a gene. CDR3 length equals 17 residues. In germline, CDR1 is TVYSNPD, CDR2 GDNSRS (reference sequence). CDR3 sequence: CAFLGVVGIRAADKLIF. The CDR3 DNA follows: TGTGCCTTTCTTGGTGTGGTGGGGATACGCGCGGCCGATAAACTCATCTTT.

In this sample, this clone turned up a few times. This chain joins TRDV1 and TRDJ1; TRDD3 aligns across 8 bases. Germline assignment: CDR1 TSWWSYY and CDR2 QGS. V lost 7 bases to trimming and J lost 0 bases; unmatched junction nucleotides: 16. The CDR3 sequence is 18 residues long. Here the CDR3 reads CALEGDTHPYRYTDKLIF. DNA for the CDR3: TGTGCTCTTGAAGGGGATACTCACCCGTACAGGTACACCGATAAACTCATCTTT.

This clone came up a few times. The V call is TRDV1, the J call TRDJ1; possibly TRDD2 for D (9 bases). This CDR3 contains 22 residues. The germline V and J ends were trimmed by 4 bases and 0 bases, with 33 bases remaining between them. Looked up from germline, CDR1 is TSWWSYY and CDR2 is QGS. In DNA form, the CDR3 reads TGTGCTCTTGGGGGCCAGCCTTCCTACTCACCTCACTGGGGGCCCAACACCGATAAACTCATCTTT. This encodes CALGGQPSYSPHWGPNTDKLIF.

J is TRDJ1 and V is TRDV1, with D possibly TRDD3 on 7 matching bases. The germline V and J ends were trimmed by 2 bases and 0 bases, with 34 bases remaining between them. The germline gives CDR1 TSWWSYY, CDR2 QGS. The CDR3 runs 23 residues. The CDR3 sequence is CALGERTPFPTLLGTRYTDKLIF. The CDR3 DNA reads as TGTGCTCTTGGGGAAAGAACCCCCTTCCCTACCCTACTGGGGACAAGGTACACCGATAAACTCATCTTT.

This clone was seen only a few times. The J gene is TRDJ1, the V gene TRAV29/DV5; 13 bases map to TRDD3. The CDR3 extends over 19 amino acids. Germline V gene lookup returns CDR1 NSMFDY and CDR2 ISSIKDK. The junction had 14 bases not matched to a gene; V was cut back by 0 bases and J by 3 bases. CDR3 amino acids: CAASDTTTTGGYGADKLIF. The CDR3 DNA is TGTGCAGCAAGCGACACGACTACTACTGGGGGATACGGGGCCGATAAACTCATCTTT.

In its sample, this clone ranks as large. Other DNA sequences in this sample translate to the same CDR3. The V and J genes are TRDV2 and TRDJ3; 9 bases map to TRDD3. Germline CDR1 reads GEAIGNYY; CDR2 reads EKD. The CDR3 runs to 17 residues. The V and J ends lost 1 base and 0 bases, in that order; junction bases with no gene match: 0. CDR3 amino acids: CACDTGGYSWDTRQMFF. CDR3 nucleotides: TGTGCCTGTGACACTGGGGGATACTCCTGGGACACCCGACAGATGTTTTTC.

The chain uses TRAV29/DV5 and TRDJ1; TRDD2 agrees at 9 bases. The CDR3 loop spans 18 amino acids. Looked up from germline, CDR1 is NSMFDY and CDR2 is ISSIKDK. Germline trimming cut 5 bases from V and 11 bases from J; bases unmatched to any gene: 28. CDR3: CAAALKAGPSYGMFGLIF. The CDR3 region has the DNA TGTGCAGCTGCACTAAAGGCGGGGCCTTCCTACGGGATGTTTGGGCTCATCTTT.

This clone came up a few times. The V call is TRDV1, the J call TRDJ1; 7 positions agree with TRDD3. The CDR3 is 24 residues long. The germline V gene encodes CDR1 TSWWSYY and CDR2 QGS. V shed 4 bases and J 0 bases; nucleotides not matched to a gene: 32. The CDR3 nucleotides read TGTGCTCTTGGGGGGCCGCCAAGCTTCGGATGGACGCCTGGGGGGCCTACGTACACCGATAAACTCATCTTT. Translation gives CALGGPPSFGWTPGGPTYTDKLIF.

The table lists this clone with a count of one. The chain couples TRDV3 to TRDJ1; 7 bases match TRDD3. TCRdb carries no J gene annotation; the J gene was assigned here by matching the DNA with germline. The germline gives CDR1 TVYSNPD, CDR2 GDNSRS (reference sequence). V trimming: 4 bases; J trimming: 1 base; junction bases outside the gene matches: 18. The CDR3 is made up of 17 amino acids. CDR3 loop: CASHRRAGGLLTDKLIF. The DNA of the CDR3 is TGTGCCTCTCACCGGCGGGCTGGGGGTCTTCTCACCGATAAACTCATCTTT.

The chain is built from TRDV1 and TRDJ1; 7 nucleotides align to TRDD3. Germline loops: CDR1 TSWWSYY, CDR2 QGS. The CDR3 spans 23 residues. V shed 2 bases, J shed 1 base, and the junction held 28 bases outside the gene matches. CDR3 sequence (DNA): TGTGCTCTTGGGGAAAAGGTGCCCGACTCTGTACTGGGGATAAGAAAAGCCACCGATAAACTCATCTTT. Protein sequence: CALGEKVPDSVLGIRKATDKLIF.

By sample fraction, this clone is large (0.1 to 1%). The V gene is TRDV2, the J gene TRDJ1, with 13 bases identical to TRDD3. V was clipped by 0 bases and J by 0 bases; unmatched bases: 9. Germline V gives CDR1 GEAIGNYY, CDR2 EKD. The CDR3 extends over 19 amino acids. CDR3 nucleotides: TGTGCCTGTGACACCGTAGTACTGGGGGATACGCAGTACACCGATAAACTCATCTTT. Translated, it gives CACDTVVLGDTQYTDKLIF.

This clone was found a few times. The chain links TRDV3 to TRDJ1, with 8 bases fitting TRDD2. The CDR3 has 23 amino acids. The ends lost 1 base at V and 4 bases at J; junction bases unmatched: 35. The V gene's germline CDR1 is TVYSNPD and CDR2 GDNSRS (reference sequence). The chain's CDR3 is CAFTPLPTDSKSYGDTDNDKLIF. CDR3 DNA: TGTGCCTTTACACCGCTTCCTACGGATTCTAAAAGCTACGGGGACACGGATAACGATAAACTCATCTTT.